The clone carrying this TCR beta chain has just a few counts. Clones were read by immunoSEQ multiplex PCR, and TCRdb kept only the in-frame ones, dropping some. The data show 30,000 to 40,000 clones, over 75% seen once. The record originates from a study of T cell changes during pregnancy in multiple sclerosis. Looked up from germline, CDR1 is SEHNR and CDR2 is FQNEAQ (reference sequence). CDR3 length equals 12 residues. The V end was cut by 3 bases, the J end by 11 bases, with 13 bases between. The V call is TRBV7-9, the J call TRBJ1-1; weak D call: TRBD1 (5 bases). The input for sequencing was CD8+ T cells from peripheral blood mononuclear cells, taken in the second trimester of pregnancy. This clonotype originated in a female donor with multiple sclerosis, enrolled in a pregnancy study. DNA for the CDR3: TGTGCCAGCAGCTTTGGGGCGGGATGGGCTTTCTTT. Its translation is CASSFGAGWAFF. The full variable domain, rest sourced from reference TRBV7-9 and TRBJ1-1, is DTGVSQNPRHKITKRGQNVTFRCDPISEHNRLYWYRQTLGQGPEFLTYFQNEAQLEKSRLLSDRFSAERPKGSFSTLEIQRTEQGDSAMYLCASSFGAGWAFFGQGTRLTVV.